The present TCR beta chain was sequenced within a study of monozygotic twins with inflammatory bowel disease. From its re-call of the 5' RACE reads, TCRdb lists each CDR3 protein once, without DNA. This sample's clone table lists 210,000 or so distinct CDR3 sequences. Sequenced: blood. This clonotype was sampled from a human donor with ulcerative colitis or Crohn's disease, or a healthy co-twin of an affected twin (not recorded which).

This CDR3 reads CASSLGLLPGEQFF. The chain carries TRBV3-1 and TRBJ2-1; as DNA is missing, the TRBD2 call by TCRdb cannot be tested. The CDR3 has 14 residues. Per germline, CDR1 LGHDT and CDR2 YNNKEL (reference sequence).